These T cell receptor beta chains were read from a single sample in a study of PD-1 blockade in classical Hodgkin lymphoma. The method was immunoSEQ multiplex PCR; TCRdb's version includes in-frame clones alone and lacks a portion of them. This table holds about 27,000 clones, 70% to 90% found once. Sequencing was performed on CD8+ T cells from blood, taken at baseline. The receptors were sampled from a human donor with classical Hodgkin lymphoma. CDR3s include the opening cysteine and the closing phenylalanine or tryptophan. A D gene is named only where the DNA matches it firmly. Part of the rows lack a size; the others show once, few, many or a class for expanded clones.

>NA|NA|TRBV14|TRBJ1-1
TGTGCCAGCAGCCGGAGTTTGGGCAGGGCAGGGCGGTACACTGAAGCTTTCTTT
CASSRSLGRAGRYTEAFF
>TRBD1|NA|TRBV30|TRBJ2-1
TGTGCCTGGAGTTTGGGACAGGGTACGAATGAGCAGTTCTTC
CAWSLGQGTNEQFF
>NA|NA|TRBV7-9|TRBJ2-7
TGTGCCAGCAGCTTAGGGGTCTCTACTTACTACGAGCAGTACTTC
CASSLGVSTYYEQYF
>NA|once|TRBV29-1|TRBJ2-7
TGCAGCGTTGAGGCGTATACCGGCCTCTCCTACGAGCAGTACTTC
CSVEAYTGLSYEQYF
>NA|NA|TRBV28|TRBJ2-1
TGTGCCAGCTCTTTGGTAGCAGACTCCTACAATGAGCAGTTCTTC
CASSLVADSYNEQFF
>NA|few|TRBV9|TRBJ1-1
TGTGCCAGCAGCGTAGGTCAGGGCACTGAAGCTTTCTTT
CASSVGQGTEAFF
>NA|NA|TRBV27|TRBJ2-2
TGTGCCAGCACTCTAGATGTCCCCCATAGGGCAAACACCGGGGAGCTGTTTTTT
CASTLDVPHRANTGELFF
>NA|NA|TRBV27|TRBJ2-7
TGTGCCAGCAGTCCGGGATTGGGGTACGAGCAGTACTTC
CASSPGLGYEQYF
>NA|NA|TRBV14|TRBJ2-4
TGTGCCAGCAGCCCGCGCGGAGAAAAAAACATTCAGTACTTC
CASSPRGEKNIQYF
>NA|once|TRBV7-9|TRBJ2-5
TGTGCCAGCAGCTCCCAGCGGACCCGGGAGACCCAGTACTTC
CASSSQRTRETQYF
>NA|NA|TRBV28|TRBJ2-7
TGTGCCAGCAGTTTACCTTGGGGTGCCGCCGAGCAGTACTTC
CASSLPWGAAEQYF
>NA|NA|TRBV6-1|TRBJ2-7
TGTGCCAGCAGTGAAAGCCGCCTAAGGGTCAACGAGCAGTACTTC
CASSESRLRVNEQYF
>NA|NA|TRBV27|TRBJ1-5
TGTGCCAGCAGTTCCCACAGGGTCAATCAGCCCCAGCATTTT
CASSSHRVNQPQHF
>NA|NA|TRBV5-4|TRBJ2-7
TGTGCCAGCAGCCCTCTTGAGGGCTACGAGCAGTACTTC
CASSPLEGYEQYF
>NA|NA|TRBV29-1|TRBJ2-1
TGCAGCGTTGAAGTACCGGACAGCTACAATGAGCAGTTCTTC
CSVEVPDSYNEQFF
>NA|NA|TRBV4-1|TRBJ2-7
TGCGCCAGCAGCCAAAGAGGAGGGACACCCTCCTACGAGCAGTACTTC
CASSQRGGTPSYEQYF
>TRBD1|NA|TRBV18|TRBJ2-4
TGTGCCAGCTCTCCTCAGGGGGACAGCAAAAACATTCAGTACTTC
CASSPQGDSKNIQYF
>NA|NA|TRBV9|TRBJ1-1
TGTGCCAGCAGCGTAGAGATGAACACTGAAGCTTTCTTT
CASSVEMNTEAFF
>TRBD1|NA|TRBV6-6|TRBJ1-1
TGTGCCAGCAGTCCGTCGGGGACAGCGGAAGCTTTCTTT
CASSPSGTAEAFF
>NA|once|TRBV29-1|TRBJ2-5
TGCAGCGTTATTCAGGAGACCCAGTACTTC
CSVIQETQYF
>TRBD2|NA|TRBV11-2|TRBJ2-7
TGTGCCAGCAGCTTAGATGGGGGGGTCTACGAGCAGTACTTC
CASSLDGGVYEQYF
>TRBD1|NA|TRBV5-1|TRBJ2-7
TGCGCCAGCAGCATGGACAGGGGTGGCGACGAGCAGTACTTC
CASSMDRGGDEQYF
>NA|NA|TRBV6-4|TRBJ2-5
TGTGCCAGCAGTGACGGAGAGGGTGGAGAGACCCAGTACTTC
CASSDGEGGETQYF
>NA|NA|TRBV28|TRBJ1-2
TGTGCCAGCAGTTTAGTTCGAACCCGGCTTGGCTACACCTTC
CASSLVRTRLGYTF
>NA|once|TRBV19|TRBJ2-1
TGTGCCAGTAGCGCCCTTGTCCGCGGGATGGGCAATGAGCAGTTCTTC
CASSALVRGMGNEQFF
>NA|NA|TRBV5-5|TRBJ2-7
TGTGCCAGCAGCCCAGACAGCACCCACTCCTACGAGCAGTACTTC
CASSPDSTHSYEQYF
>NA|NA|TRBV9|TRBJ2-5
TGTGCCAGCAGCGGCGGCTCTGTCCAAGAGACCCAGTACTTC
CASSGGSVQETQYF
>NA|NA|TRBV14|TRBJ1-4
TGTGCCAGCAGCCAGAAACAGGGTGGCGGTGAAAAACTGTTTTTT
CASSQKQGGGEKLFF
>NA|NA|TRBV2|TRBJ1-1
TGTGCCATCCGACAGCCGGAAGCTTTCTTT
CAIRQPEAFF
>NA|few|TRBV27|TRBJ2-7
TGTGCCAGCCACACACCCAAGGCCTACGAGCAGTACTTC
CASHTPKAYEQYF
>NA|NA|TRBV7-6|TRBJ2-7
TGTGCCAGCAGCTTGGAAAGCTCCTACGAGCAGTACTTC
CASSLESSYEQYF
>NA|NA|TRBV5-1|TRBJ2-1
TGCGCCAGCAGCCCGAAAACCGGGGGAGGCTCCTACAATGAGCAGTTCTTC
CASSPKTGGGSYNEQFF
>TRBD1|NA|TRBV5-6|TRBJ2-1
TGTGCCAGCAGCGTACAGGGGGCGCGGAATGAGCAGTTCTTC
CASSVQGARNEQFF
>NA|NA|TRBV27|TRBJ2-3
TGTGCCAGCAGTTTATCATTGGGGGCAGATACGCAGTATTTT
CASSLSLGADTQYF
>NA|NA|TRBV11-1|TRBJ1-1
TGTGCCAGCAGCTTAGGACCGACAGCGAACACTGAAGCTTTCTTT
CASSLGPTANTEAFF
>NA|NA|TRBV20-1|TRBJ1-3
TGCAGTGCTAGAGGAGGAAACACCATATATTTT
CSARGGNTIYF
>TRBD1|NA|TRBV7-9|TRBJ2-2
TGTGCCAGCAGCTCCCCTAGACAGGGCGGGTCCACCGGGGAGCTGTTTTTT
CASSSPRQGGSTGELFF
>NA|NA|TRBV19|TRBJ2-7
TGTGCCAGTAGTATAGAGTTCACCCCACGCGACGAGCAGTACTTC
CASSIEFTPRDEQYF
>NA|NA|TRBV10-3|TRBJ2-1
TGTGCCATCAGTGAGGTGCAGTATGTCGCGGACAATGAGCAGTTCTTC
CAISEVQYVADNEQFF
>TRBD2|NA|TRBV11-1|TRBJ2-1
TGTGCCAGCAGCTTAAGGCTAGCGGGATACATCTCCTACAATGAGCAGTTCTTC
CASSLRLAGYISYNEQFF
>NA|NA|TRBV6-1|TRBJ2-7
TGTGCCAGCAGTGATAACAGGGAGTACGAGCAGTACTTC
CASSDNREYEQYF